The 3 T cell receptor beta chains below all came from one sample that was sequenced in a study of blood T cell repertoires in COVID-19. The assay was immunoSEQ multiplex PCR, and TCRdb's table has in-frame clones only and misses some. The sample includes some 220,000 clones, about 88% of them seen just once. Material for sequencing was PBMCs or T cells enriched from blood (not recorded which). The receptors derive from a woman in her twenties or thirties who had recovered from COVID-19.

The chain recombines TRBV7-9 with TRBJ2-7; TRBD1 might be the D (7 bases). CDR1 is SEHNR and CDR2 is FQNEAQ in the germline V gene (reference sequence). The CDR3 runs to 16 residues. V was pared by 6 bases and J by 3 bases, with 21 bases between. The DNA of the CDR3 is TGTGCCAGCAGTTCAAACTCCGGGACAGCGGGCTACGAGCAGTACTTC. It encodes CASSSNSGTAGYEQYF.

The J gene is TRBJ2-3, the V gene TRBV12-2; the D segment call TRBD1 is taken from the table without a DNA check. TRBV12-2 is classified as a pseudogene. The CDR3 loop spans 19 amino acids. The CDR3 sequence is CASRLEFLGQAPCTDTQYF. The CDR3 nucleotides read TGTGCAAGTCGCTTAGAATTTTTGGGGCAGGCCCCCTGCACAGATACGCAGTATTTT.

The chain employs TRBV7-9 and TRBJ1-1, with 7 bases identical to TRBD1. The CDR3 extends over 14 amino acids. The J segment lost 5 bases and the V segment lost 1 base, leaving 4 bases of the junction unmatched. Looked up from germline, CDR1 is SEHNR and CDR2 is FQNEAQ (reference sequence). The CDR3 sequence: CASSLEAGGTEAFF. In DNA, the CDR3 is TGTGCCAGCAGCTTAGAAGCAGGGGGTACTGAAGCTTTCTTT.